This T cell receptor beta chain came from a study of control samples from healthy donors and cancer patients. Germline loops: CDR1 MNHNS, CDR2 SASEGT. With 0 bases removed from V and 0 bases from J, the gap between germline ends came to 9 bases. CDR3 length equals 16 residues. Sequencing used immunoSEQ multiplex PCR; TCRdb keeps in-frame clones, though not all of them. This sample carries about 96,000 clones, approximately 93% of them seen once, and the ten largest clones take around 8.5%. The sequenced material came from blood. This receptor was obtained from a young man in good health. J is TRBJ1-5 and V is TRBV6-1, with D possibly being TRBD1 (5 bases). CDR3 sequence reads: CASSEAQGLSNQPQHF. CDR3 bases: TGTGCCAGCAGTGAAGCGCAGGGTCTTAGCAATCAGCCCCAGCATTTT.